Below, 2 T cell receptor beta chains from the same sample are listed, as sequenced in a study of blood T cell repertoires in COVID-19. Sequenced by immunoSEQ multiplex PCR; TCRdb stores in-frame clones only, minus some. The sample shows some 300,000 clones, around 89% of them seen only once. The specimen was peripheral blood. These receptors all come from a woman in her forties or fifties with COVID-19, enrolled during active disease.

V and J are TRBV7-3 and TRBJ2-3; 8 bases agree with TRBD1. V gave up 5 bases and J gave up 5 bases; unmatched junction bases: 21. This CDR3 is 19 amino acids long. Germline CDR1 and CDR2: SGHTA and FQGTGA. CDR3 DNA: TGTGCCAGCAGCCCTGACAGGGGAGACCCATCGGGGAGATTAGATACGCAGTATTTT. It codes for CASSPDRGDPSGRLDTQYF.

The V and J genes are TRBV6-5 and TRBJ1-4; 9 bases are shared with TRBD1. The CDR3 has 15 residues. Trimming removed 7 bases from V and 0 bases from J; junction bases left unmatched: 3. The germline V gene has CDR1 MNHEY and CDR2 SVGAGI. For the CDR3, the DNA is TGTGCCAGCAACAGACAGGGGGCAACTAATGAAAAACTGTTTTTT. This codes for CASNRQGATNEKLFF.